These 20 T cell receptor beta chains were all obtained from the same sample, sequenced in a study of T cells in Graves' hyperthyroidism and ophthalmopathy. RNA transcripts provided the source from which TCR beta CDR3 regions were amplified. With the HTBI primer set, the TCR CDR3 went through a first round of RT-PCR. Each CDR3 protein gets one entry after TCRdb re-called the multiplex PCR reads with MiXCR. The profile shows a few hundred thousand distinct CDR3 sequences, about an eighth of them singletons. The sequenced sample consisted of blood. Receptors were obtained from a woman under 30 with Graves' hyperthyroidism.

In its sample, this clonotype was seen many times. The chain couples TRBV28 to TRBJ1-5, with D possibly TRBD1 on 5 matching bases. The CDR3 runs to 14 residues. Between the trimmed V and J ends, which lost 6 bases and 2 bases, there was a span of 11 bases. The germline V gene has CDR1 MDHEN and CDR2 SYDVKM. The CDR3 here is CASRRDGRNQPQHF. CDR3 nucleotide sequence: TGTGCCAGCAGGCGGGACGGTCGCAATCAGCCCCAGCATTTT.

Ten or more counts support this clonotype. This chain joins TRBV28 and TRBJ2-5; D is unresolved. This CDR3 spans 16 amino acids. Trimming took off 5 bases at V and 0 bases at J, with 16 bases between the two ends. In germline, CDR1 is MDHEN, CDR2 SYDVKM. The CDR3 reads CASSGVYWVHQETQYF. CDR3 nucleotides: TGTGCCAGCAGTGGCGTCTACTGGGTCCACCAAGAGACCCAGTACTTC.

This clonotype was recorded many times. The chain employs TRBV12-5 and TRBJ2-1, with TRBD2 as a possible D gene (5 bases). The V and J ends lost 1 base and 10 bases respectively, with 20 bases between them. The length of the CDR3 is 16 residues. CDR1 is LGHNT and CDR2 is FRNRAP in the germline V gene. The CDR3 loop is CASGLERGLRVREQFF. CDR3 DNA: TGTGCTAGTGGTTTGGAACGGGGATTAAGGGTGAGAGAGCAGTTCTTC.

There are many counts of this clonotype. V and J are TRBV20-1 and TRBJ2-7; 13 bases map to TRBD2. The CDR3 loop spans 14 amino acids. The germline V gene has CDR1 DFQATT and CDR2 SNEGSKA (reference sequence). The trim removed 4 bases at V and 3 bases at J, leaving 3 bases unmatched. The CDR3 DNA reads TGCAGTGCTAAGGGACTAGCGGGAAACTACGAGCAGTACTTC. Protein sequence: CSAKGLAGNYEQYF.

In this sample, this clonotype turned up many times. The rearrangement uses TRBV30 and TRBJ2-7; D not certain. The CDR3 is made up of 12 amino acids. Trimming left V 2 bases short and J 6 bases short, with 11 bases between. Germline V gene lookup returns CDR1 GTSNPN and CDR2 SVGIG (reference sequence). CDR3 DNA sequence: TGTGCCTGGAGTCCTGGCGGCTCCGAGCAGTACTTC. This encodes CAWSPGGSEQYF.

This clonotype was seen at least ten times. The chain joins TRBV20-1 to TRBJ2-7; 8 positions agree with TRBD2. V lost 3 bases, J lost 5 bases, and 12 bases stayed unmatched. The germline V gene has CDR1 DFQATT and CDR2 SNEGSKA (reference sequence). This CDR3 contains 15 residues. CDR3 coding DNA: TGCAGTGCTAGGGGATTTGCGGGAGGAGGGCACGAGCAGTACTTC. Translated: CSARGFAGGGHEQYF.

The rearrangement uses TRBV6-1 and TRBJ2-5; D unresolved. V was pared by 6 bases and J by 6 bases, with 14 bases between. CDR1 is MNHNS, CDR2 SASEGT, per germline. This CDR3 contains 13 residues. CDR3 coding DNA: TGTGCCAGCAGCCGGCCAATCCTGAAGACCCAGTACTTC. Its protein product is CASSRPILKTQYF.

Comment on this clonotype: This sequence may be a read error, since a much larger clone differs from it by one base. The chain combines TRBV2 with TRBJ2-5; D perhaps matches TRBD2 (6 bases). This CDR3 has 14 amino acids. Germline CDR1 SNHLY, CDR2 FYNNEI. CDR3 DNA: TGTGCCGGCAGTGTTGGGCGGGACCGGGAGACCCAGTACTTC. Protein: CAGSVGRDRETQYF.

The chain uses TRBV11-2 and TRBJ1-6; TRBD1 is a possible D gene (6 bases). The V gene's germline CDR1 is SGHAT and CDR2 FQNNGV. This CDR3 contains 14 residues. The germline V and J ends were trimmed by 5 bases and 7 bases, with 12 bases remaining between them. This CDR3 reads CASSLLDRNSPLHF. For the CDR3, the DNA is TGTGCCAGCAGCCTCCTTGACAGGAATTCACCCCTCCACTTT.

This clonotype showed up many times. This rearrangement joins TRBV7-9 to TRBJ1-1; tentative D call: TRBD1 (6 bases). This CDR3 has 14 residues. Trimming removed 5 bases at V and 4 bases at J, with 14 bases between. Germline V gene sequence: CDR1 SEHNR, CDR2 FQNEAQ (reference sequence). CDR3 residues: CASSEEGVGTEAFF. The CDR3 coding sequence is TGTGCCAGCAGCGAGGAGGGGGTTGGCACTGAAGCTTTCTTT. The full variable domain, completed using reference TRBV7-9 and TRBJ1-1, is DTGVSQNPRHKITKRGQNVTFRCDPISEHNRLYWYRQTLGQGPEFLTYFQNEAQLEKSRLLSDRFSAERPKGSFSTLEIQRTEQGDSAMYLCASSEEGVGTEAFFGQGTRLTVV.

The genes are TRBV29-1 and TRBJ1-1, with D possibly TRBD1 on 5 matching bases. The V and J ends lost 4 bases and 10 bases respectively, with 16 bases between them. Germline values: CDR1 SQVTM, CDR2 ANQGSEA. This CDR3 has 12 residues. The chain's CDR3 is CSVGGSEIGAFF. The CDR3 DNA sequence: TGCAGCGTTGGGGGGTCAGAGATCGGAGCTTTCTTT.

Ten or more counts support this clonotype. The genes are TRBV3-1 and TRBJ2-7, with 10 positions matching TRBD2. The CDR3 contains 15 residues. The germline gives CDR1 LGHDT, CDR2 YNNKEL (reference sequence). Trimming at V came to 1 base and at J to 4 bases, leaving 4 bases not matched to a gene. Here the CDR3 DNA reads TGTGCCAGCAGCCAAGTTCCTAGCGGGAGTTACGAGCAGTACTTC. Translation gives CASSQVPSGSYEQYF.

This clonotype was seen a few times. The J gene is TRBJ1-1, the V gene TRBV3-1, with TRBD1 as a possible D gene (5 bases). CDR3 length: 13 residues. V was trimmed by 8 bases and J by 4 bases, leaving 14 bases between them. Germline assignment: CDR1 LGHDT and CDR2 YNNKEL (reference sequence). The CDR3 bases are TGTGCCAGCCGCCGGGGGGGGAGCACTGAAGCTTTCTTT. Amino acid sequence: CASRRGGSTEAFF.

J is TRBJ1-4 and V is TRBV7-3; D remains ambiguous. CDR3 length: 12 amino acids. CDR1 SGHTA and CDR2 FQGTGA come from the germline V gene. V was cut by 0 bases and J by 13 bases, with 9 bases left in between. The CDR3: CASSLTPRLLFF. The DNA for the CDR3 is TGTGCCAGCAGCTTAACCCCCAGGTTACTGTTTTTT.

In this sample, this clonotype turned up many times. This rearrangement joins TRBV20-1 to TRBJ2-3; 9 nucleotides agree with TRBD1. The CDR3 contains 14 residues. With 3 bases clipped from V and 2 bases from J, the junction kept 3 bases outside the gene matches. Germline values: CDR1 DFQATT, CDR2 SNEGSKA (reference sequence). CDR3: CSARRDRATDTQYF. CDR3 nucleotide sequence: TGCAGTGCTAGGAGGGACAGGGCCACAGATACGCAGTATTTT.

This clonotype appeared many times. This sequence joins TRBV27 and TRBJ1-5, with 10 bases matching TRBD1. The trim removed 7 bases at V and 7 bases at J, leaving 13 bases unmatched. The CDR3 loop spans 16 amino acids. The germline gives CDR1 MNHEY, CDR2 SMNVEV (reference sequence). This CDR3 is CASKADRGISQQPQHF. DNA of the CDR3: TGTGCCAGCAAAGCGGACAGGGGGATATCACAACAGCCCCAGCATTTT.

This clonotype was recorded many times. The chain has TRBV20-1 and TRBJ1-2; tentative D call: TRBD1 (5 bases). CDR3 length: 12 amino acids. Germline CDR1 reads DFQATT; CDR2 reads SNEGSKA (reference sequence). V lost 2 bases, J lost 6 bases, and 10 bases lay in between. The CDR3 DNA reads TGCAGTGCTAGACAGGGCCCGGATGGCTACACCTTC. Its translation: CSARQGPDGYTF.

This clonotype was recorded at least ten times. The V and J genes are TRBV6-1 and TRBJ2-5, with 10 bases fitting TRBD2. The germline CDR1 and CDR2 sequences are MNHNS and SASEGT. The length of the CDR3 is 13 residues. Trimming took 6 bases from V and 2 from J; bases not matched to a gene: 0. CDR3 loop: CASRGLAQETQYF. Here the CDR3 DNA reads TGTGCCAGCAGGGGACTAGCGCAAGAGACCCAGTACTTC.

The table lists this clonotype with many counts. The chain is built from TRBV7-9 and TRBJ2-5, with D possibly being TRBD1 or TRBD2 (5 bases each). The germline CDR1 and CDR2 sequences are SEHNR and FQNEAQ (reference sequence). CDR3 length equals 16 residues. The germline V and J ends were trimmed by 7 bases and 5 bases, with 23 bases remaining between them. CDR3 in amino acids: CASTHRAGREVETQYF. The CDR3 bases are TGTGCCAGCACCCACCGGGCGGGCAGGGAAGTGGAGACCCAGTACTTC.

This clonotype has more than one count but fewer than ten. This sequence joins TRBV20-1 and TRBJ2-7; 10 nucleotides line up with TRBD2. With 1 base clipped from V and 5 bases from J, the junction kept 5 bases outside the gene matches. This CDR3 region has 14 residues. The germline V gene has CDR1 DFQATT and CDR2 SNEGSKA (reference sequence). The CDR3 sequence: CSARGLAGVHEQYF. The CDR3 DNA is TGCAGTGCTAGAGGGCTAGCGGGAGTCCACGAGCAGTACTTC.